By sample share, the clone carrying this TCR beta chain is medium-sized (0.01 to 0.1%). Its antigen is still unknown. This beta chain lies outside the target of a library built for alpha chains; its clone size means little. The ends were cut back, 1 base at V and 4 bases at J, with 8 bases in the middle. This CDR3 is 15 amino acids long. Germline loops: CDR1 LGHNA, CDR2 YSLEER. Single TCR cDNA molecules each had their own unique molecular identifier. TCRdb re-called the 5' RACE reads with MiXCR, one entry per CDR3 protein. The sample includes thousands of distinct CDR3 sequences, less than 15% seen only once; the top ten take 10%. This sample is drawn from a study of spatial heterogeneity in lung cancer. Overall study context: Tumor-region TCR transcript counts correlated strongly with a T cell module score from matched bulk RNA-seq. Study-wide points: Higher tumor mutation counts went along with higher counts of expanded intratumoral alpha and beta TCRs.

The time point: sample taken at primary tumor resection. A total of some 70 untreated early-stage non-small cell lung cancer patients served as donors. The rearrangement joins TRBV4-3 to TRBJ2-6; the D call may be TRBD1 or TRBD2 (6 bases each). This TCR was recovered from a male donor with early-stage non-small cell lung cancer. The material sequenced was lung tumor tissue, taken at surgery. The CDR3 sequence: CASSQGGAGANVLTF. CDR3 sequence (DNA): TGCGCCAGCAGCCAAGGGGGGGCCGGGGCCAACGTCCTGACTTTC.